This entry lists 18 T cell receptor beta chains sequenced from one sample in a study of memory CD4+ T cells and cytomegalovirus serostatus. The sort gate was single viable CD3+CD4+CD8-CD45RO+ cells for memory CD4+ T cells. Clones were read by immunoSEQ multiplex PCR, and TCRdb kept only the in-frame ones, dropping some. The table has 64,000 or so clones, approximately 77% seen once; the top ten hold about 1%. The sample taken for sequencing was memory CD4+ T cells from blood. Every receptor here comes from an adult in good health and CMV-seronegative.

V gene TRBV4-3 combines with J gene TRBJ1-1; 9 positions match TRBD1. The germline CDR1 and CDR2 sequences are LGHNA and YSLEER. This CDR3 is built from 16 residues. The trim removed 0 bases at V and 3 bases at J, leaving 5 bases unmatched. CDR3 DNA: TGCGCCAGCAGCCAAGACAACAGGGGGCGATACACTGAAGCTTTCTTT. Its protein is CASSQDNRGRYTEAFF.

The gene calls are TRBV5-3 and TRBJ1-5; D is unclear. TRBV5-3 belongs to the ORF category, with a function that is uncertain. The V and J ends lost 2 bases and 5 bases respectively, with 5 bases between them. The CDR3 length is 12 residues. The CDR3 here is CARSLGHQPQHF. For the CDR3, the DNA is TGTGCCAGAAGCTTAGGTCATCAGCCCCAGCATTTT.

The V and J genes are TRBV9 and TRBJ2-7; the match to TRBD1 covers 7 bases. Germline lookup yields CDR1 SGDLS and CDR2 YYNGEE. V dropped 0 bases and J dropped 3; count of bases not matched to a gene: 6. CDR3 length: 15 amino acids. The CDR3 reads CASSVAGTENYEQYF. In DNA form, the CDR3 reads TGTGCCAGCAGCGTAGCTGGGACAGAGAACTACGAGCAGTACTTC.

The J gene is TRBJ1-2, the V gene TRBV4-1; tentatively, D is TRBD1 (6 bases). The CDR3 covers 15 residues. V was clipped by 0 bases and J by 6 bases, with 14 bases between them. CDR1 and CDR2 from the germline V gene are MGHRA and YSYEKL. CDR3 region: CASSQDLGRGHGYTF. Written as DNA, the CDR3 is TGCGCCAGCAGCCAAGATCTGGGGCGGGGGCATGGCTACACCTTC.

The V gene is TRBV2, the J gene TRBJ2-5; tentative D call: TRBD2 (5 bases). CDR1 is SNHLY, CDR2 FYNNEI, per germline. Trimming pared 4 bases from V and 5 bases from J, leaving 11 bases between. The CDR3 is 13 residues long. CDR3 sequence reads: CASSVRGRETQYF. The CDR3 bases are TGTGCCAGCAGTGTTCGGGGTAGGGAGACCCAGTACTTC.

The chain uses TRBV5-1 and TRBJ1-1; perhaps TRBD1 as D (5 bases). Trimming left V 4 bases short and J 0 bases short, with 13 bases between. The germline V gene encodes CDR1 SGHRS and CDR2 YFSETQ. There are 15 residues in the CDR3. This chain's CDR3 is CASSHGGIMNTEAFF. CDR3 in DNA: TGCGCCAGCAGCCATGGGGGGATCATGAACACTGAAGCTTTCTTT.

The chain employs TRBV10-3 and TRBJ2-1; 10 bases agree with TRBD2. There are 14 residues in the CDR3. Germline V CDR1 and CDR2: ENHRY, SYGVKD. J was trimmed by 5 bases and V by 6 bases; bases with no gene match: 4. The CDR3 sequence: CAIRGLAEDNEQFF. CDR3 sequence (DNA): TGTGCCATCAGAGGACTAGCGGAAGACAATGAGCAGTTCTTC.

The chain recombines TRBV5-1 with TRBJ2-3, with 14 positions matching TRBD2. Germline V gene lookup returns CDR1 SGHRS and CDR2 YFSETQ. The CDR3 runs to 16 residues. The junction had 3 bases not matched to a gene; V was cut back by 3 bases and J by 3 bases. CDR3 sequence (DNA): TGCGCCAGCAGCTCGGGACTAGCGGGAGCGACAGATACGCAGTATTTT. This translates into CASSSGLAGATDTQYF.

The chain links TRBV27 to TRBJ2-2; TRBD2 aligns across 11 bases. Trimming took 3 bases from V and 13 from J; bases not matched to a gene: 13. From germline, CDR1 is MNHEY and CDR2 SMNVEV (reference sequence). This CDR3 spans 16 amino acids. The CDR3: CASSLSLAGGENRLFF. The CDR3 DNA reads as TGTGCCAGCAGTTTGAGCCTAGCGGGAGGAGAGAACAGGCTGTTTTTT.

The sample holds a few counts of this clone. V gene TRBV28 combines with J gene TRBJ1-5, with 9 positions matching TRBD1. CDR1 and CDR2 from the germline V gene are MDHEN and SYDVKM. The CDR3 runs 14 residues. The trim removed 9 bases at V and 3 bases at J, leaving 6 bases unmatched. DNA for the CDR3: TGTGCCAGTGGGGGACAGGGCCTCAATCAGCCCCAGCATTTT. This gives the protein CASGGQGLNQPQHF.

J is TRBJ2-7 and V is TRBV2; 10 nucleotides agree with TRBD1. V gave up 6 bases and J gave up 3 bases; unmatched junction bases: 5. CDR1 is SNHLY, CDR2 FYNNEI, per germline. The CDR3 sequence is 14 residues long. The CDR3 spells CASSQGQGYYEQYF. The CDR3 DNA reads TGTGCCAGCAGCCAGGGACAGGGGTACTACGAGCAGTACTTC.

The chain combines TRBV6-1 with TRBJ1-5, with 9 bases lining up with TRBD1. Germline values: CDR1 MNHNS, CDR2 SASEGT. The J segment lost 2 bases and the V segment lost 3 bases, leaving 8 bases of the junction unmatched. This CDR3 contains 17 residues. The CDR3 protein is CASSELQGAGGNQPQHF. Here the CDR3 DNA reads TGTGCCAGCAGTGAGTTACAGGGGGCGGGTGGCAATCAGCCCCAGCATTTT.

CDR3 nucleotides: TGTGCCAGCAGCTCCCTGACTAGCGGCGCAGCCTCTGGGGCCAACGTCCTGACTTTC. Its protein is CASSSLTSGAASGANVLTF. The chain is built from TRBV7-9 and TRBJ2-6; TRBD2 agrees at 9 bases. The J segment lost 0 bases and the V segment lost 4 bases, leaving 10 bases of the junction unmatched. Germline-derived CDR1 and CDR2 are SEHNR and FQNEAQ (reference sequence). The CDR3 totals 19 residues.

The rearrangement uses TRBV29-1 and TRBJ1-5; perhaps TRBD1 as D (6 bases). V dropped 6 bases and J dropped 4 bases, with 16 bases sitting between them. The CDR3 runs to 14 residues. Germline lookup yields CDR1 SQVTM and CDR2 ANQGSEA. The CDR3 nucleotides are TGCAGCGTGGGGGGGCCGGGTGGAAATCAGCCCCAGCATTTT. Translated, it gives CSVGGPGGNQPQHF.

This clone was seen a single time. The chain is built from TRBV6-1 and TRBJ2-5, with a weak D call TRBD1 (6 bases). This CDR3 is built from 15 residues. The germline V and J ends were trimmed by 6 bases and 2 bases, with 16 bases remaining between them. Germline assignment: CDR1 MNHNS and CDR2 SASEGT. CDR3 DNA: TGTGCCAGCAGCGGACTCGACAGGATACAAGAGACCCAGTACTTC. Protein product: CASSGLDRIQETQYF.

The J gene is TRBJ1-4, the V gene TRBV29-1, with D unclear. Trimming cost V 5 bases and J 9 bases, with 10 bases left between them. The germline CDR1 and CDR2 sequences are SQVTM and ANQGSEA. This CDR3 has 11 amino acids. The CDR3 loop reads CSVPEGKKLFF. CDR3 DNA: TGCAGCGTTCCGGAGGGCAAAAAACTGTTTTTT.

This CDR3 reads CAISGPLASGSGRETQYF. Here the CDR3 DNA reads TGTGCCATCAGTGGGCCCCTCGCTAGCGGGAGCGGGAGAGAGACCCAGTACTTC. The V call is TRBV10-3, the J call TRBJ2-5; TRBD2 matches at 10 bases. The CDR3 is 18 amino acids. Germline V gene sequence: CDR1 ENHRY, CDR2 SYGVKD. Losses at the gene ends were 4 bases for V and 4 bases for J; bases not matched to a gene: 15.

The chain couples TRBV10-3 to TRBJ1-6; D not certain. Trimming took 1 base from V and 5 from J, leaving 6 bases between them. This CDR3 region has 14 residues. Germline CDR1 and CDR2: ENHRY and SYGVKD. The CDR3 is CAISEYKDNSPLHF. In DNA form, the CDR3 reads TGTGCCATCAGTGAGTACAAAGATAATTCACCCCTCCACTTT.